What follows are 21 T cell receptor beta chains derived from one specimen sequenced in a study of healthy donors' naive CD4 and CD8 T cells. Starting from about 0.55 ug of total RNA, TCR libraries were made with linear amplification. TCRdb analysed the reads with MiXCR anew, one entry per CDR3 protein. The sample consists of about 180,000 distinct CDR3 sequences, around 70% of them appearing once. The specimen was naive CD4+ and CD8+ T cells sorted from blood, pooled from several donors. The source of these receptors is a pool of human donors in good health; the sample pools cells from several healthy donors.

V and J are TRBV7-2 and TRBJ2-7, with 11 bases fitting TRBD2. Germline V gives CDR1 SGHTA, CDR2 FQGNSA. With 1 base clipped from V and 7 bases from J, the junction kept 6 bases outside the gene matches. The CDR3 is 15 amino acids. CDR3 bases: TGTGCCAGCAGCTTAGGTACTAGCGGGAGACGGGAGCAGTACTTC. It yields the protein CASSLGTSGRREQYF.

To note about this clonotype: The junction does not match germline at one end; this may be a read error. The genes are TRBV6-5 and TRBJ1-2, with D unresolved. Germline V gene lookup returns CDR1 MNHEY and CDR2 SVGAGI. This CDR3 spans 13 amino acids. CDR3 region: CASSYGPNYGYIF. In nucleotides, the CDR3 is TGTGCCAGCAGTTACGGGCCCAACTATGGCTACATCTTC.

The table lists this clonotype with a few counts. The chain carries TRBV19 and TRBJ2-1; the D is unclear. From germline, CDR1 is LNHDA and CDR2 SQIVND (reference sequence). The CDR3 has 14 residues. With 3 bases removed from V and 5 bases from J, the gap between germline ends came to 11 bases. CDR3: CASSILLTDNEQFF. DNA of the CDR3: TGTGCCAGTAGTATCCTGCTTACAGACAATGAGCAGTTCTTC.

The chain uses TRBV29-1 and TRBJ1-1; no definite D call. Germline CDR1 is SQVTM and CDR2 is ANQGSEA. The CDR3 runs 13 residues. The ends were cut back, 7 bases at V and 3 bases at J, with 15 bases in the middle. The CDR3 reads CSGMPILYTEAFF. CDR3 sequence (DNA): TGCAGCGGAATGCCGATCTTGTACACTGAAGCTTTCTTT.

The chain combines TRBV6-5 with TRBJ1-6; TRBD1 aligns across 7 bases. Trimming cost V 6 bases and J 6 bases; bases outside gene matches: 8. The CDR3 spans 15 residues. Germline V gene data show CDR1 as MNHEY and CDR2 as SVGAGI. The CDR3 DNA follows: TGTGCCAGCAGCTATCAGGACAGGTTTAATTCACCCCTCCACTTT. This translates into CASSYQDRFNSPLHF.

This sequence joins TRBV12-3 or TRBV12-4 and TRBJ1-1, with D uncertain. V lost 1 base and J lost 10, with 10 bases in between. CDR3 length equals 12 residues. The CDR3 here is CASSLVGITAFF. The CDR3 DNA follows: TGTGCCAGCAGTTTAGTGGGGATTACAGCTTTCTTT.

The J gene is TRBJ1-5, the V gene TRBV19, with 7 bases that match TRBD1. The ends lost 8 bases at V and 5 bases at J; junction bases unmatched: 6. The CDR3 extends over 13 amino acids. Germline-derived CDR1 and CDR2 are LNHDA and SQIVND (reference sequence). The CDR3 loop is CASCDRAYQPQHF. The CDR3 nucleotides read TGTGCCAGTTGTGACAGGGCCTATCAGCCCCAGCATTTT.

The V gene is TRBV6-5, the J gene TRBJ1-2, with 8 bases lining up with TRBD1. Germline V gives CDR1 MNHEY, CDR2 SVGAGI. This CDR3 comprises 13 residues. J lost 4 bases, V lost 7 bases, and 5 bases had no gene match. CDR3 DNA: TGTGCCAGCACCAAGGGGACAGGCTATGGCTACACCTTC. Protein sequence: CASTKGTGYGYTF.

This rearrangement joins TRBV29-1 to TRBJ2-1; D remains ambiguous. Trimming took 1 base from V and 7 from J, leaving 2 bases between them. Per germline, CDR1 SQVTM and CDR2 ANQGSEA. This CDR3 is 10 amino acids long. The CDR3 is CSVEANEQFF. The CDR3 DNA reads as TGCAGCGTTGAAGCGAATGAGCAGTTCTTC.

The chain employs TRBV6-2 or TRBV6-3 and TRBJ2-1; no definite D call. V was cut by 6 bases and J by 3 bases, with 12 bases left in between. This CDR3 is 14 amino acids long. The germline V gene encodes CDR1 MNHEY and CDR2 SVGEGT. The CDR3 DNA follows: TGTGCCAGCAGGGGGAAGGCTAGCTACAATGAGCAGTTCTTC. Translating it yields CASRGKASYNEQFF.

CDR3 coding DNA: TGTGCCAGTAGTTTAGTAGCGGGAGGGGTTGAGCAGTTCTTC. Translated, it gives CASSLVAGGVEQFF. The genes are TRBV19 and TRBJ2-1; 11 bases match TRBD2. This CDR3 has 14 residues. Losses at the gene ends were 5 bases for V and 9 bases for J; bases not matched to a gene: 6. Germline CDR1 is LNHDA and CDR2 is SQIVND (reference sequence).

The chain couples TRBV6-1 to TRBJ2-2; 10 positions agree with TRBD2. The CDR3 has 16 residues. V shed 5 bases and J 4 bases; nucleotides not matched to a gene: 7. Germline-derived CDR1 and CDR2 are MNHNS and SASEGT. The CDR3 reads CASSPLAGASTGELFF. The CDR3 bases are TGTGCCAGCAGTCCCCTAGCGGGAGCATCCACCGGGGAGCTGTTTTTT.

V and J are TRBV21-1 and TRBJ2-7; the D call in the table, TRBD1, was not verified against the DNA. TRBV21-1 is marked as a pseudogene. The CDR3 length is 13 residues. CDR3 amino acids: CASSKEDNYEQYF. In DNA form, the CDR3 reads TGTGCCAGCAGCAAAGAGGACAACTACGAGCAGTACTTC.

This clonotype was picked up a small number of times. The CDR3 loop reads CSVVGAWSYEQYF. As DNA, the CDR3 is TGCAGCGTTGTAGGCGCCTGGTCCTACGAGCAGTACTTC. The genes are TRBV29-1 and TRBJ2-7; D call uncertain. Germline CDR1 and CDR2: SQVTM and ANQGSEA. The CDR3 spans 13 residues. V was shortened by 4 bases and J by 1 base, with 11 bases between the two germline ends.

This chain connects TRBV29-1 to TRBJ2-5; maybe TRBD2 (5 bases). This CDR3 is built from 14 residues. Germline V CDR1 and CDR2: SQVTM, ANQGSEA. Deletions cut 2 bases from V and 1 base from J, with 11 bases between. The chain's CDR3 is CSVETGTSQETQYF. The CDR3 coding sequence is TGCAGCGTTGAAACTGGCACTAGCCAAGAGACCCAGTACTTC.

This clonotype was seen a few times. The gene calls are TRBV6-1 and TRBJ1-5; no clear D. Trimming shortened V by 3 bases and J by 6 bases, and 3 bases separated the two germline ends. CDR1 and CDR2 from the germline V gene are MNHNS and SASEGT. The CDR3 contains 11 residues. The CDR3 region is CASSEVQPQHF. CDR3 DNA sequence: TGTGCCAGCAGTGAGGTTCAGCCCCAGCATTTT.

This clonotype has a single count. V and J are TRBV6-5 and TRBJ2-7, with a weak D call TRBD1 (6 bases). This CDR3 comprises 13 residues. V lost 6 bases to trimming and J lost 4 bases, with 13 bases between them. Per the germline V gene, CDR1 is MNHEY and CDR2 is SVGAGI. CDR3 DNA sequence: TGTGCCAGCAGGAACACAGGGTTTTACGAGCAGTACTTC. Translating it yields CASRNTGFYEQYF.

CDR3 sequence: CASSYAFQPQHF. The CDR3 DNA follows: TGTGCCAGCAGTTATGCTTTCCAGCCCCAGCATTTT. This chain uses TRBV6-2 or TRBV6-3 with TRBJ1-5; D uncertain. V lost 3 bases to trimming and J lost 7 bases, with 7 bases between them. From germline, CDR1 is MNHEY and CDR2 SVGEGT. This CDR3 is built from 12 residues.

CDR3 sequence (DNA): TGTGCCAGTAGTATTGGGCAGGTTTCTGGCTACACCTTC. Translating it yields CASSIGQVSGYTF. The chain employs TRBV19 and TRBJ1-2; D unresolved. The V end was cut by 3 bases, the J end by 7 bases, with 12 bases between. The CDR3 length is 13 residues. CDR1 and CDR2 (germline): LNHDA, SQIVND (reference sequence).

The chain carries TRBV29-1 and TRBJ2-7, with no clear D. V lost 4 bases and J lost 2, with 6 bases in between. The CDR3 consists of 11 residues. CDR1 is SQVTM and CDR2 is ANQGSEA in the germline V gene. The CDR3 loop is CSVVTTYEQYF. In DNA form, the CDR3 reads TGCAGCGTTGTCACAACCTACGAGCAGTACTTC.

The rearrangement joins TRBV6-5 to TRBJ1-1; the D is unclear. This CDR3 has 14 residues. V shed 2 bases and J shed 4 bases, with 11 bases lying between them. Germline assignment: CDR1 MNHEY and CDR2 SVGAGI. The CDR3 coding sequence is TGTGCCAGCAGTTACCGGGAAATAGGCACTGAAGCTTTCTTT. Amino acids: CASSYREIGTEAFF.